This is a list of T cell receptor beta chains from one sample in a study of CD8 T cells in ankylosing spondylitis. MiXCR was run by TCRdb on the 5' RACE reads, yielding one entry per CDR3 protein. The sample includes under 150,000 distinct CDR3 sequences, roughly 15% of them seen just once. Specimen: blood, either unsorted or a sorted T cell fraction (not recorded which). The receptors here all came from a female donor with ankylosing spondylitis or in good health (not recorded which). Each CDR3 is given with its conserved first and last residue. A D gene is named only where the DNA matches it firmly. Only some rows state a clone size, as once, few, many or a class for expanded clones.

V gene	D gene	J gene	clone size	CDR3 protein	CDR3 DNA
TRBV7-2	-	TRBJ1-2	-	CASSLSRSNYGYTF	TGTGCCAGCAGCTTATCGAGATCTAACTATGGCTACACCTTC
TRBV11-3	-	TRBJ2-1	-	CASSLDIRGDNEQFF	TGTGCCAGCAGCTTAGATATAAGGGGAGACAATGAGCAGTTCTTC
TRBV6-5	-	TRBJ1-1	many	CASSYSWGLTEAFF	TGTGCCAGCAGTTACTCGTGGGGGCTCACTGAAGCTTTCTTT
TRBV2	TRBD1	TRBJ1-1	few	CASSDDRERGQRTEAFF	TGTGCCAGCAGTGATGACAGGGAGAGGGGGCAACGCACTGAAGCTTTCTTT
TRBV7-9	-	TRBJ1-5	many	CASSFGNQPQHF	TGTGCCAGCAGCTTCGGCAATCAGCCCCAGCATTTT
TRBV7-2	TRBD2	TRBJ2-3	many	CASTPEGLYTDTQYF	TGTGCCAGCACCCCGGAGGGACTATACACAGATACGCAGTATTTT
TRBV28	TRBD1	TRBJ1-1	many	CASGQGAVTEAFF	TGTGCCAGTGGACAGGGGGCGGTCACTGAAGCTTTCTTT
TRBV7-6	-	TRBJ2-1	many	CASSPVSAAYNEQFF	TGTGCCAGCAGCCCCGTTAGTGCCGCCTACAATGAGCAGTTCTTC
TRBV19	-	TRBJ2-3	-	CASSKGLFSSTDTQYF	TGTGCCAGTAGTAAGGGACTGTTCTCTAGCACAGATACGCAGTATTTT
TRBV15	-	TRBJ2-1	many	CATSDVGGYNEQFF	TGTGCCACCAGTGACGTGGGGGGTTACAATGAGCAGTTCTTC
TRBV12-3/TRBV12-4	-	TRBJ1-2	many	CASSLSEKTF	TGTGCCAGCAGTTTATCAGAGAAGACCTTC
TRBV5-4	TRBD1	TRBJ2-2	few	CASSLDRGSNTGELFF	TGTGCCAGCAGCTTGGACAGGGGTTCGAACACCGGGGAGCTGTTTTTT
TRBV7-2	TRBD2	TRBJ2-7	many	CASSLVGGAYEQYF	TGTGCCAGCAGCTTAGTCGGGGGGGCCTACGAGCAGTACTTC
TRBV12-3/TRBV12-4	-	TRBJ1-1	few	CASRNFRNTEAFF	TGTGCCAGCAGAAATTTTAGGAACACTGAAGCTTTCTTT
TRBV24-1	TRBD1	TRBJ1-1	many	CATSYGDSEAFF	TGTGCCACCAGCTACGGGGACAGTGAAGCTTTCTTT
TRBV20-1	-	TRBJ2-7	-	CSARDPGEPSYEQYF	TGCAGTGCTAGAGATCCAGGGGAACCCTCCTACGAGCAGTACTTC
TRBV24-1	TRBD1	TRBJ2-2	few	CATSAGQGPGELFF	TGTGCCACCAGTGCTGGACAGGGGCCCGGGGAGCTGTTTTTT
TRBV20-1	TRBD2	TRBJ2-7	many	CSAPTAAGADEQYF	TGCAGTGCTCCCACGGCAGCGGGAGCGGACGAGCAGTACTTC
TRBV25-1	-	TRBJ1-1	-	CASSDGGPGHTEAFF	TGTGCCAGCAGTGATGGAGGTCCGGGCCACACTGAAGCTTTCTTT
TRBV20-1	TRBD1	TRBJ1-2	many	CSARDLGQGPRYGYTF	TGCAGTGCTAGAGATCTTGGACAGGGGCCCCGCTATGGCTACACCTTC
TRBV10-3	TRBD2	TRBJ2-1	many	CAITGTSGPKGNEQFF	TGTGCCATCACCGGGACTAGCGGGCCAAAAGGGAATGAGCAGTTCTTC
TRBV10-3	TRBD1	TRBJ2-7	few	CAMSQGQGNEQYF	TGTGCCATGTCCCAAGGACAGGGCAACGAGCAGTACTTC
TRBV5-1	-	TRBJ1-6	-	CASSLSSSYNSPLHF	TGCGCCAGCAGCTTGTCGAGCTCCTATAATTCACCCCTCCACTTT
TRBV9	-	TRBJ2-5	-	CASSVAPQGGETQYF	TGTGCCAGCAGCGTAGCTCCTCAAGGCGGAGAGACCCAGTACTTC
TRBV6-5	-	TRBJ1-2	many	CASSYSYGEWNGYTF	TGTGCCAGCAGTTACTCCTATGGGGAGTGGAATGGCTACACCTTC
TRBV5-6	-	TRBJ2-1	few	CASTRWGYNEQFF	TGTGCCAGCACCCGGTGGGGGTACAATGAGCAGTTCTTC
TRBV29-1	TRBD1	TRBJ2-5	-	CSVDRALETQYF	TGCAGCGTGGACAGGGCTTTGGAGACCCAGTACTTC
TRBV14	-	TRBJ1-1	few	CASSLQNTEAFF	TGTGCCAGCAGTCTGCAGAACACTGAAGCTTTCTTT
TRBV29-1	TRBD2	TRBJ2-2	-	CSVPSGRANAGELFF	TGCAGCGTTCCTAGCGGGAGGGCGAACGCCGGGGAGCTGTTTTTT
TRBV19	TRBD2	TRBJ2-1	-	CASSLRTSGSYNEQFF	TGTGCCAGTAGTTTAAGGACTAGCGGGAGCTACAATGAGCAGTTCTTC
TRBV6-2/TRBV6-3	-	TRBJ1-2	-	CASSAVARWGYTF	TGTGCCAGCAGTGCCGTGGCCCGTTGGGGATACACCTTC
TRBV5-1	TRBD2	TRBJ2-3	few	CASSWSSPREGRADTQYF	TGCGCCAGCAGCTGGTCTTCCCCGCGGGAGGGCCGTGCAGATACGCAGTATTTT
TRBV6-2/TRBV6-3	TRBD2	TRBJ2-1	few	CASRPAGTSGMSQNEQFF	TGTGCCAGCAGACCGGCCGGGACTAGCGGGATGAGCCAGAATGAGCAGTTCTTC
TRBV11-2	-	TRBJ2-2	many	CASSVTGLVTGELFF	TGTGCCAGCAGCGTCACGGGTCTCGTCACCGGGGAGCTGTTTTTT
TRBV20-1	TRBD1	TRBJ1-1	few	CSARRTGGTEAFF	TGCAGTGCCAGACGGACAGGCGGCACTGAAGCTTTCTTT
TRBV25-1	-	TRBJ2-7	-	CASSDLSGPGRYEQYF	TGTGCCAGCAGTGACCTGTCAGGGCCTGGCCGGTACGAGCAGTACTTC
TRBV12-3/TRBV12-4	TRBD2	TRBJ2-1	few	CAGATSGHYNEQFF	TGTGCCGGGGCTACTAGCGGACACTACAATGAGCAGTTCTTC
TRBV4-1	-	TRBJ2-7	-	CASSQEGAYEQYF	TGCGCCAGCAGCCAAGAGGGGGCCTACGAGCAGTACTTC
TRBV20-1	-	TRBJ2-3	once	CSAHQGNTDTQYF	TGCAGTGCCCATCAGGGGAACACAGATACGCAGTATTTT
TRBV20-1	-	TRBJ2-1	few	CSAPLGGVEEQFF	TGCAGTGCTCCCTTAGGGGGTGTGGAGGAGCAGTTCTTC
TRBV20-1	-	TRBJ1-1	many	CSASPTTSYTEAFF	TGCAGTGCTAGCCCGACGACCTCCTACACTGAAGCTTTCTTT
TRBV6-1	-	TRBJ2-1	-	CAGRTAGAYNEQFF	TGTGCCGGGAGGACAGCGGGCGCCTACAATGAGCAGTTCTTC
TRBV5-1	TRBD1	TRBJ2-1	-	CASSSTGTGVSNEQFF	TGCGCCAGCAGCTCCACCGGGACAGGGGTCTCGAATGAGCAGTTCTTC
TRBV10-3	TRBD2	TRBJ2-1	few	CAITSTNQRGAGNEQFF	TGTGCCATCACCTCGACGAATCAGCGGGGGGCTGGGAATGAGCAGTTCTTC
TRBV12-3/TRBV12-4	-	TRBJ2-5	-	CASSEGLGETQYF	TGTGCCAGCAGTGAAGGGTTGGGAGAGACCCAGTACTTC
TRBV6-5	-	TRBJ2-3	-	CASSYLLGESTDTQYF	TGTGCCAGCAGTTACCTTTTAGGGGAGAGCACAGATACGCAGTATTTT
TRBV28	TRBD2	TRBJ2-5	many	CASRALAGYQETQYF	TGTGCCAGCAGGGCACTAGCGGGATACCAAGAGACCCAGTACTTC
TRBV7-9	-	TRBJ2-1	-	CASSLDGLSYNEQFF	TGTGCCAGCAGCTTAGATGGGTTGTCCTACAATGAGCAGTTCTTC